This TCR beta chain was obtained from a study of cytomegalovirus exposure and HLA in healthy donors. About the research overall: A preliminary data release comprised tens of millions of unique TCRs obtained from HLA-typed donors.

Remarks on this clone: Its antigen remains unknown.

Points from the study as a whole: Several of the most significant clusters appeared, in a later analysis, to be linked to common viral pathogens. TCR beta V segments were, for the most part, productive about 87% or about 30% of the time in an earlier analysis.

Both 60 Vbeta primers and 13 Jbeta primers went into the PCR. TCRdb keeps only in-frame clones here, not all; method: immunoSEQ multiplex PCR. In the table there are about 140,000 clones, 65% to 80% of which are singletons. This TCR came from a male donor in good health and CMV-seropositive. The sequenced sample consisted of PBMCs.

Here the CDR3 DNA reads TGTGCCAGCTCTCAAGTGGAAGCAGGCAATAACTATGGCTACACCTTC. This gives the protein CASSQVEAGNNYGYTF. The genes are TRBV18 and TRBJ1-2; D ambiguous. The CDR3 has 16 residues. Germline assignment: CDR1 KGHSH and CDR2 LQKENI. V lost 6 bases to trimming and J lost 1 base, with 18 bases between them.